Below, one TCR beta chain is given with its context. The data derive from a study of T cells in Graves' hyperthyroidism and ophthalmopathy. The study defined stable Graves' hyperthyroidism as no ophthalmopathy progression within 18 months. Amplified TCR beta CDR3 regions came from RNA transcripts. The study used the HTBI primer set for a first-round RT-PCR of the TCR CDR3. Each CDR3 protein is one row after TCRdb ran MiXCR on the multiplex PCR reads. The sample includes hundreds of thousands of distinct CDR3 sequences, 15% to 20% of them seen just once. CDR1 is LGHNT and CDR2 is FRNRAP in the germline V gene. The CDR3 length is 15 residues. Trimming removed 0 bases from V and 5 bases from J, with 13 bases in between.

The chain couples TRBV12-5 to TRBJ2-5; D could derive from TRBD1 or TRBD2 (5 bases each). The origin of this receptor is a woman younger than 45 with Graves' hyperthyroidism. Material for sequencing was blood. CDR3 in amino acids: CASGLVDEGLETQYF. As DNA, the CDR3 is TGTGCTAGTGGTTTGGTAGACGAGGGGCTGGAGACCCAGTACTTC.